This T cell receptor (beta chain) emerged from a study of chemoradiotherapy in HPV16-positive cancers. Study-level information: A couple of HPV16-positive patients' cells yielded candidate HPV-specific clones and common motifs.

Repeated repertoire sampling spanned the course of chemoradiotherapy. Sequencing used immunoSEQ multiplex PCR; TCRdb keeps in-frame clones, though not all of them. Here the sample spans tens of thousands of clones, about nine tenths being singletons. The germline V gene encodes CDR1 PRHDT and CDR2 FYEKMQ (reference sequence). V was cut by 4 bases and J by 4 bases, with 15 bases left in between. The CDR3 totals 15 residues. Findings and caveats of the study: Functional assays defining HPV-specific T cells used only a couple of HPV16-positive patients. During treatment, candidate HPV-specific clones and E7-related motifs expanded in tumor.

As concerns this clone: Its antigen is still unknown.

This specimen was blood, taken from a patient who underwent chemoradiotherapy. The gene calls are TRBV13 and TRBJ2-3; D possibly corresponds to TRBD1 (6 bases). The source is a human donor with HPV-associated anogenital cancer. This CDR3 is CASSSRVGAADTQYF. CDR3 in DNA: TGTGCCAGCAGCTCCCGAGTGGGGGCCGCAGATACGCAGTATTTT.